This passage covers 3 T cell receptor beta chains from one sample sequenced in a study of early T cells in non-severe SARS-CoV-2 infection. Via MiXCR, TCRdb re-called the 5' RACE reads, giving one row per CDR3 protein. The data contain about 60,000 distinct CDR3 sequences, 13% of them seen just once; the ten biggest clones take up roughly 4.2%. Material: whole blood. The receptor set was obtained from an adult who was a healthcare worker with PCR-confirmed SARS-CoV-2 infection or an uninfected control (not recorded which).

V usage is TRBV30 and J usage is TRBJ2-6, with no clear D. This CDR3 spans 15 amino acids. The V gene lost 2 bases and the J gene lost 0 bases, with 8 bases spanning the gap. Germline CDR1 is GTSNPN and CDR2 is SVGIG (reference sequence). The CDR3 spells CAWSPGISGANVLTF. Here the CDR3 DNA reads TGTGCCTGGAGTCCAGGTATCTCTGGGGCCAACGTCCTGACTTTC.

For the CDR3, the DNA is TGCAGTGCTAGAGCGGGGGGGACCAAAAACATTCAGTACTTC. It encodes CSARAGGTKNIQYF. J is TRBJ2-4 and V is TRBV20-1; 8 bases agree with TRBD2. In germline, CDR1 is DFQATT, CDR2 SNEGSKA (reference sequence). V lost 1 base to trimming and J lost 2 bases; unmatched junction nucleotides: 1. The CDR3 runs to 14 residues.

This clonotype showed up many times. The gene calls are TRBV6-5 and TRBJ2-5, with 10 bases fitting TRBD1. The junction had 5 bases not matched to a gene; V was cut back by 0 bases and J by 4 bases. The germline V gene encodes CDR1 MNHEY and CDR2 SVGAGI. The CDR3 is made up of 16 amino acids. CDR3 DNA: TGTGCCAGCAGTTACTCGGGACAGGGGATTGGAGAGACCCAGTACTTC. It is translated as CASSYSGQGIGETQYF.